The present T cell receptor beta chain was sequenced within a study of Graves' ophthalmopathy and Graves' hyperthyroidism. RNA transcripts yielded amplified TCR beta CDR3 regions. First-round RT-PCR used HTBI primers; second-round multiplex PCR followed. TCRdb processed the multiplex PCR reads anew with MiXCR; each CDR3 protein has one entry. The sample has 650,000 to 900,000 distinct CDR3 sequences, roughly 40% seen once. All donors with ophthalmopathy were recorded as having moderate-to-severe activity, CAS ≥3, NOSPECS ≥4 and a duration under 3 months. Notes on this clonotype: Its antigen is undetermined.

Study findings and constraints: Its predictions of ophthalmopathy progression gave the model over 70% sensitivity and about 78% specificity. The authors also found most expanded thyroid clonotypes above 0.001 frequency in blood.

With 7 bases clipped from V and 8 bases from J, the junction kept 21 bases outside the gene matches. The CDR3 totals 19 residues. The V gene's germline CDR1 is LNHDA and CDR2 SQIVND (reference sequence). The chain couples TRBV19 to TRBJ1-6; TRBD1 agrees at 9 bases. The sample taken for sequencing was peripheral blood. This clonotype was obtained from an adult man with Graves' ophthalmopathy. The CDR3 reads CASILRWDRDVLVHSPLHF. CDR3 nucleotides: TGTGCCAGTATCCTAAGATGGGACAGGGACGTCTTGGTCCATTCACCCCTCCACTTT.